These 19 T cell receptor beta chains originate from one sample sequenced in a study of blood T cell repertoires in COVID-19. The assay was immunoSEQ multiplex PCR, and TCRdb's table has in-frame clones only and misses some. The sample gives more than 45,000 clones, 85% to 90% of which show up once; 1.2% to 1.5% is in the top ten. Sequenced material: peripheral blood. The receptor set was obtained from a man aged 60-69 years with acute or convalescent COVID-19.

This rearrangement joins TRBV19 to TRBJ2-5, with 7 bases identical to TRBD2. The V segment lost 3 bases and the J segment 5 bases; nucleotides outside the gene matches: 9. Germline V gene sequence: CDR1 LNHDA, CDR2 SQIVND (reference sequence). The CDR3 extends over 15 amino acids. CDR3 sequence: CASSMSQVGGETQYF. CDR3 bases: TGTGCCAGTAGTATGTCCCAGGTCGGGGGGGAGACCCAGTACTTC.

The chain employs TRBV5-1 and TRBJ1-1; tentatively, D is TRBD1 (5 bases). V lost 0 bases, J lost 1 base, and 7 bases lay in between. The germline gives CDR1 SGHRS, CDR2 YFSETQ. The CDR3 covers 14 residues. The CDR3 DNA is TGCGCCAGCAGCTTGGTGGGGGGGAACACTGAAGCTTTCTTT. Encoded protein: CASSLVGGNTEAFF.

This rearrangement joins TRBV27 to TRBJ2-7; D is perhaps TRBD2 (6 bases). CDR3 length: 19 residues. The V gene's germline CDR1 is MNHEY and CDR2 SMNVEV (reference sequence). Trimming shortened V by 4 bases and J by 0 bases, and 25 bases separated the two germline ends. This chain's CDR3 is CASSWAGKLAGLSSYEQYF. The CDR3 DNA is TGTGCCAGCAGTTGGGCAGGGAAGCTCGCGGGACTTAGCTCCTACGAGCAGTACTTC.

This chain joins TRBV30 and TRBJ2-7, with 7 bases aligning to TRBD2. There are 15 residues in the CDR3. Germline V gene data show CDR1 as GTSNPN and CDR2 as SVGIG (reference sequence). Losses at the gene ends were 0 bases for V and 0 bases for J; bases not matched to a gene: 5. CDR3 sequence reads: CAWSVRGVPSYEQYF. DNA for the CDR3: TGTGCCTGGAGTGTACGGGGGGTCCCCTCCTACGAGCAGTACTTC. The variable domain in full, with the rest retrieved from reference TRBV30 and TRBJ2-7, is SQTIHQWPATLVQPVGSPLSLECTVEGTSNPNLYWYRQAAGRGLQLLFYSVGIGQISSEVPQNLSASRPQDRQFILSSKKLLLSDSGFYLCAWSVRGVPSYEQYFGPGTRLTVT.

The CDR3 region has the DNA TGTGCCAGCACGGCTGGCCGGGGGTCGGAGACCCAGTACTTC. Translating it yields CASTAGRGSETQYF. The chain couples TRBV11-3 to TRBJ2-5, with TRBD2 as a possible D gene (6 bases). The CDR3 extends over 14 amino acids. CDR1 is SGHNT, CDR2 YENEEA, per germline. V lost 7 bases to trimming and J lost 5 bases, with 17 bases between them.

This clone has a single count. This sequence joins TRBV27 and TRBJ2-5, with D tentatively TRBD1 (6 bases). The CDR3 length is 14 residues. CDR1 and CDR2 from the germline V gene are MNHEY and SMNVEV (reference sequence). The V end was cut by 5 bases, the J end by 2 bases, with 12 bases between. The CDR3 nucleotides are TGTGCCAGCAGTAGGGCAGGACAGCAAGAGACCCAGTACTTC. It codes for CASSRAGQQETQYF.

This chain joins TRBV7-3 and TRBJ2-2; a weak D match, TRBD1 (5 bases). V dropped 5 bases and J dropped 5 bases, with 9 bases sitting between them. The CDR3 spans 13 residues. Germline CDR1 reads SGHTA; CDR2 reads FQGTGA. For the CDR3, the DNA is TGTGCCAGCAGCGATCAGGGTACCGGGGAGCTGTTTTTT. The encoded protein is CASSDQGTGELFF.

This sequence joins TRBV9 and TRBJ1-3; possible D gene TRBD1, 5 bases. V gave up 4 bases and J gave up 0 bases, with 17 bases separating them. CDR3 size: 17 residues. CDR1 and CDR2 from the germline V gene are SGDLS and YYNGEE. This CDR3 is CASSLTAAGSSGNTIYF. CDR3 bases: TGTGCCAGCAGCTTGACAGCCGCCGGGAGCTCTGGAAACACCATATATTTT.

The chain recombines TRBV6-2 or TRBV6-3 with TRBJ2-2; TRBD2 agrees at 10 bases. The CDR3 is 21 amino acids. In germline, CDR1 is MNHEY, CDR2 SVGEGT. Trimming removed 0 bases from V and 4 bases from J; junction bases left unmatched: 17. The CDR3 loop reads CASSYSKATGLAGVFTGELFF. CDR3 coding DNA: TGTGCCAGCAGTTACTCTAAGGCCACGGGGCTAGCGGGAGTCTTCACCGGGGAGCTGTTTTTT.

This clone appeared a single time. The chain uses TRBV5-4 and TRBJ2-3; 11 bases are shared with TRBD2. Germline V gives CDR1 SGHNT, CDR2 YYREEE (reference sequence). This CDR3 contains 15 residues. V trimming: 5 bases; J trimming: 1 base; junction bases outside the gene matches: 3. The CDR3 DNA follows: TGTGCCAGCAGGATGGGACTAGCGGGCACAGATACGCAGTATTTT. Its translation is CASRMGLAGTDTQYF. The full variable domain, with the rest looked up from reference TRBV5-4 and TRBJ2-3, is ETGVTQSPTHLIKTRGQQVTLRCSSQSGHNTVSWYQQALGQGPQFIFQYYREEENGRGNFPPRFSGLQFPNYSSELNVNALELDDSALYLCASRMGLAGTDTQYFGPGTRLTVL.

This clone was detected a few times. This chain connects TRBV4-2 to TRBJ1-1; possibly TRBD1 for D (6 bases). The CDR3 is 13 amino acids. Germline lookup yields CDR1 LGHNA and CDR2 YNFKEQ. V dropped 3 bases and J dropped 5 bases, with 10 bases sitting between them. The CDR3 sequence: CASSQDSITEAFF. The CDR3 region has the DNA TGTGCCAGCAGCCAGGACAGTATAACTGAAGCTTTCTTT.

The V call is TRBV19, the J call TRBJ2-1, with TRBD2 matching 11 bases. Germline trimming cut 6 bases from V and 7 bases from J; bases unmatched to any gene: 8. CDR3 length: 15 residues. CDR1 is LNHDA and CDR2 is SQIVND in the germline V gene (reference sequence). The CDR3 here is CASRELAGVGNEQFF. DNA of the CDR3: TGTGCCAGTAGGGAACTAGCGGGAGTGGGGAATGAGCAGTTCTTC. Using reference TRBV19 and TRBJ2-1 for the parts outside the CDR3, the full variable domain is DGGITQSPKYLFRKEGQNVTLSCEQNLNHDAMYWYRQDPGQGLRLIYYSQIVNDFQKGDIAEGYSVSREKKESFPLTVTSAQKNPTAFYLCASRELAGVGNEQFFGPGTRLTVL.

V is TRBV28 and J is TRBJ1-3, with D perhaps TRBD1 (6 bases). V lost 6 bases and J 0 bases, leaving 9 bases between the germline ends. Germline V gene sequence: CDR1 MDHEN, CDR2 SYDVKM. The CDR3 extends over 14 amino acids. The CDR3, as DNA: TGTGCCAGCAGCGGGACAAGCTCTGGAAACACCATATATTTT. It codes for CASSGTSSGNTIYF. Using reference TRBV28 and TRBJ1-3 for the parts outside the CDR3, the full variable domain is DVKVTQSSRYLVKRTGEKVFLECVQDMDHENMFWYRQDPGLGLRLIYFSYDVKMKEKGDIPEGYSVSREKKERFSLILESASTNQTSMYLCASSGTSSGNTIYFGEGSWLTVV.

J is TRBJ2-5 and V is TRBV11-3, with 11 bases matching TRBD1. The CDR3 length is 15 residues. V shed 5 bases, J shed 5 bases, and the junction held 7 bases outside the gene matches. Per germline, CDR1 SGHNT and CDR2 YENEEA. The CDR3 DNA reads as TGTGCCAGCAGCAGGAGGACAGGGGGCAGCGAGACCCAGTACTTC. It is translated as CASSRRTGGSETQYF. The full variable domain, completed using reference TRBV11-3 and TRBJ2-5, is EAGVVQSPRYKIIEKKQPVAFWCNPISGHNTLYWYLQNLGQGPELLIRYENEEAVDDSQLPKDRFSAERLKGVDSTLKIQPAELGDSAVYLCASSRRTGGSETQYFGPGTRLLVL.

This rearrangement joins TRBV19 to TRBJ1-5, with 9 bases aligning to TRBD1. This CDR3 has 17 residues. The V segment lost 4 bases and the J segment 3 bases; nucleotides outside the gene matches: 10. Germline loops: CDR1 LNHDA, CDR2 SQIVND (reference sequence). The CDR3 sequence: CASSTPSGQGNNQPQHF. As DNA, the CDR3 is TGTGCCAGTAGTACCCCATCGGGACAGGGAAACAATCAGCCCCAGCATTTT. The variable domain in full, with the rest retrieved from reference TRBV19 and TRBJ1-5, is DGGITQSPKYLFRKEGQNVTLSCEQNLNHDAMYWYRQDPGQGLRLIYYSQIVNDFQKGDIAEGYSVSREKKESFPLTVTSAQKNPTAFYLCASSTPSGQGNNQPQHFGDGTRLSIL.

The rearrangement links TRBV6-4 to TRBJ2-2; 8 positions match TRBD1. J was trimmed by 3 bases and V by 6 bases; bases with no gene match: 3. The CDR3 is 14 residues long. The V gene's germline CDR1 is MRHNA and CDR2 SNTAGT. The CDR3 loop reads CASRQGVHTGELFF. CDR3 nucleotides: TGTGCCAGCAGACAGGGGGTTCACACCGGGGAGCTGTTTTTT.

V is TRBV30 and J is TRBJ2-1, with 8 positions matching TRBD1. This CDR3 is 16 amino acids long. Trimming at V came to 1 base and at J to 9 bases, leaving 14 bases not matched to a gene. Germline V gene sequence: CDR1 GTSNPN, CDR2 SVGIG (reference sequence). DNA of the CDR3: TGTGCCTGGAGTGCCACGACAGGGGTCGGTGGGGGTGAGCAGTTCTTC. This translates into CAWSATTGVGGGEQFF.

The chain uses TRBV25-1 and TRBJ1-6, with 8 nucleotides matching TRBD1. V lost 1 base to trimming and J lost 7 bases; unmatched junction nucleotides: 6. The CDR3 covers 16 residues. Germline values: CDR1 MGHDK, CDR2 SYGVNS. CDR3: CASSEWTGQENSPLHF. CDR3 bases: TGTGCCAGCAGTGAATGGACGGGACAGGAAAATTCACCCCTCCACTTT.

The chain couples TRBV28 to TRBJ1-5; D call uncertain. Germline V gene lookup returns CDR1 MDHEN and CDR2 SYDVKM. V lost 2 bases and J 7 bases, leaving 12 bases between the germline ends. CDR3 length: 14 residues. The CDR3 region is CASSLRAGFQPQHF. CDR3 coding DNA: TGTGCCAGCAGTTTAAGGGCGGGTTTCCAGCCCCAGCATTTT.